These T cell receptor beta chains were read from a single sample in a study of T cells in Graves' hyperthyroidism and ophthalmopathy. TCRdb ran MiXCR on the multiplex PCR reads and lists one entry per CDR3 protein. This sample yields hundreds of thousands of distinct CDR3 sequences, of which around 20% are seen a single time; over 15% belongs to the top ten. The sequencing input was blood. Source of these receptors: a woman aged 45-65 years with Graves' hyperthyroidism that later progressed to Graves' ophthalmopathy. CDR3s include the opening cysteine and the closing phenylalanine or tryptophan. The order of the fields is J gene, D gene, V gene, clone size, CDR3 protein, CDR3 DNA. The D gene is left open where the match is weak. Not every row has a clone size; where given, it reads once, few, many or a size class.

TRBJ1-4 | NA | TRBV2 | NA | CASSEYAAANEKLFF | TGTGCCAGCAGTGAATATGCGGCAGCTAATGAAAAACTGTTTTTT
TRBJ2-7 | NA | TRBV30 | many | CAWRGRYEQYF | TGTGCCTGGAGGGGCCGCTACGAGCAGTACTTC
TRBJ2-1 | TRBD1 | TRBV7-8 | NA | CASSLGTGAQATFF | TGTGCCAGCAGCTTAGGGACAGGGGCACAGGCAACGTTCTTC
TRBJ1-5 | NA | TRBV29-1 | NA | CSAIGLDNQPQHF | TGCAGCGCGATAGGACTCGACAATCAGCCCCAGCATTTT
TRBJ2-7 | NA | TRBV18 | many | CASSTSTGTPYEQYF | TGTGCCAGCTCAACTTCCACCGGGACACCCTACGAGCAGTACTTC
TRBJ2-4 | TRBD1 | TRBV6-2/TRBV6-3 | NA | CASSYSDRASKNIQYF | TGTGCCAGCAGTTACTCTGACAGGGCTAGCAAAAACATTCAGTACTTC
TRBJ2-5 | TRBD1 | TRBV10-3 | many | CAISDGDREETQYF | TGTGCCATCAGTGACGGGGACAGGGAAGAGACCCAGTACTTC
TRBJ1-2 | TRBD1 | TRBV15 | few | CATSTRGTNYGYTF | TGTGCCACCAGCACCAGGGGGACTAACTATGGCTACACCTTC
TRBJ2-3 | TRBD1 | TRBV6-1 | few | CASSEAGGRTDTQYF | TGTGCCAGCAGTGAGGCAGGGGGTCGGACAGATACGCAGTATTTT
TRBJ1-2 | NA | TRBV20-1 | NA | CSASVGQDYGYTF | TGCAGTGCTAGTGTGGGTCAGGACTATGGCTACACCTTC
TRBJ2-5 | NA | TRBV20-1 | NA | CSAKTPRRETQYF | TGCAGTGCTAAGACCCCTAGGAGAGAGACCCAGTACTTC
TRBJ1-5 | TRBD1 | TRBV19 | NA | CASSMTGGSNQPQHF | TGTGCCAGTAGTATGACAGGGGGTAGCAATCAGCCCCAGCATTTT
TRBJ2-7 | NA | TRBV12-3/TRBV12-4 | NA | CASSFTRNYEQYF | TGTGCCAGCAGTTTCACCAGAAACTACGAGCAGTACTTC
TRBJ2-5 | NA | TRBV9 | NA | CASSVSSGIQETQYF | TGTGCCAGCAGCGTGAGCTCGGGTATACAGGAGACCCAGTACTTC
TRBJ2-7 | TRBD1 | TRBV12-3/TRBV12-4 | many | CASSTNRGSRRVYDEQYF | TGTGCCAGCAGTACAAACAGGGGTTCTCGACGGGTCTACGACGAGCAGTACTTC
TRBJ1-1 | TRBD1 | TRBV5-6 | many | CASSGGTENTEAFF | TGTGCCAGCAGCGGGGGGACAGAGAACACTGAAGCTTTCTTT
TRBJ1-3 | NA | TRBV12-3/TRBV12-4 | once | CASISLTRASGNTIYF | TGTGCCAGCATCTCTCTTACTAGGGCGTCGGGAAACACCATATATTTT
TRBJ1-5 | NA | TRBV6-1 | few | CASILDRRDQPQHF | TGTGCCAGCATACTAGACAGGCGAGATCAGCCCCAGCATTTT
TRBJ1-2 | NA | TRBV29-1 | few | CSVETLNGYTF | TGCAGCGTTGAGACTTTGAATGGCTACACCTTC
TRBJ2-3 | NA | TRBV20-1 | few | CSAPPPGGFTGTQYF | TGCAGTGCGCCCCCCCCGGGCGGATTCACAGGTACGCAGTATTTT
TRBJ2-1 | TRBD2 | TRBV27 | many | CASSLSGGEIYNEQFF | TGTGCCAGCAGTTTATCCGGGGGGGAGATCTACAATGAGCAGTTCTTC
TRBJ1-2 | NA | TRBV6-1 | few | CASSEVGRVYGYTF | TGTGCCAGCAGTGAAGTTGGCAGGGTCTATGGCTACACCTTC
TRBJ2-3 | TRBD1 | TRBV29-1 | NA | CSVARQGRGADTQYF | TGCAGCGTTGCCAGACAGGGTCGGGGCGCAGATACGCAGTATTTT
TRBJ1-2 | NA | TRBV7-8 | NA | CASSFLQEDGYTF | TGTGCCAGCAGCTTCTTACAGGAGGATGGCTACACCTTC
TRBJ1-1 | NA | TRBV27 | few | CASSFLDSLNTEASF | TGTGCCAGCAGTTTCTTGGACAGTCTGAACACTGAAGCTTCCTTT
TRBJ1-6 | NA | TRBV2 | many | CASSGMDIEFTLHF | TGTGCCAGCAGTGGCATGGACATTGAATTCACCCTCCACTTT
TRBJ2-2 | TRBD2 | TRBV20-1 | few | CSARDSRKLAGGLNTGELFF | TGCAGTGCTAGAGATTCGAGGAAACTAGCGGGGGGCTTAAACACCGGGGAGCTGTTTTTT
TRBJ2-5 | NA | TRBV7-2 | many | CASSLAGVGETQYF | TGTGCCAGCAGCTTAGCGGGGGTAGGGGAGACCCAGTACTTC
TRBJ1-2 | NA | TRBV6-1 | NA | CASRPSGDANYGYTF | TGTGCCAGCAGGCCCTCAGGGGACGCTAACTATGGCTACACCTTC
TRBJ2-5 | TRBD1 | TRBV20-1 | many | CSARAKGGRETQYF | TGCAGTGCTAGGGCAAAAGGGGGCCGGGAGACCCAGTACTTC
TRBJ1-6 | NA | TRBV12-3/TRBV12-4 | NA | CASSSVRGIYNSPLHF | TGTGCCAGCAGTTCGGTCAGGGGAATTTATAATTCACCCCTCCACTTT
TRBJ1-1 | NA | TRBV29-1 | NA | CSVVEQLVAFF | TGCAGCGTGGTCGAACAGCTTGTAGCTTTCTTT
TRBJ2-7 | TRBD1 | TRBV6-5 | few | CASSYLPGQGYEQYF | TGTGCCAGCAGTTACCTCCCGGGACAGGGGTACGAGCAGTACTTC
TRBJ1-2 | NA | TRBV9 | NA | CASSVGLSSNGYTF | TGTGCCAGCAGCGTAGGGCTAAGCTCTAATGGCTACACCTTC
TRBJ2-2 | NA | TRBV29-1 | NA | CSVVGGQGTGELFF | TGCAGCGTTGTTGGGGGGCAGGGGACCGGGGAGCTGTTTTTT
TRBJ1-4 | TRBD1 | TRBV18 | many | CASSPPGQGREKLFF | TGTGCCAGCTCACCTCCGGGACAGGGACGTGAAAAACTGTTTTTT
TRBJ1-5 | NA | TRBV20-1 | many | CSASRTTGSNQPQHF | TGCAGTGCTAGCCGCACTACGGGGAGCAATCAGCCCCAGCATTTT
TRBJ1-5 | NA | TRBV7-2 | few | CASSLNGVALGLGSNQPQHF | TGTGCCAGCAGCTTAAACGGTGTCGCCTTGGGGCTTGGTAGCAATCAGCCCCAGCATTTT
TRBJ2-1 | NA | TRBV5-6 | NA | CASSGGTVSYNEQFF | TGTGCCAGCAGCGGAGGGACAGTATCCTACAATGAGCAGTTCTTC
TRBJ2-5 | NA | TRBV2 | few | CASRKFTGPQETQYF | TGTGCCAGCAGGAAATTTACAGGGCCCCAAGAGACCCAGTACTTC
TRBJ2-1 | NA | TRBV11-2 | many | CASSLGTSYNEQFF | TGTGCCAGCAGCTTAGGGACTTCCTACAATGAGCAGTTCTTC
TRBJ1-1 | NA | TRBV11-2 | few | CASSLEVYEGGPEAFF | TGTGCCAGCAGCTTAGAAGTTTATGAGGGGGGACCTGAAGCTTTCTTT
TRBJ2-2 | NA | TRBV11-1 | few | CASSYPGVAAGELFF | TGTGCCAGCAGCTACCCAGGGGTGGCCGCCGGGGAGCTGTTTTTT
TRBJ1-1 | NA | TRBV29-1 | NA | CSVEDGRGFGTEAFF | TGCAGCGTTGAAGATGGTAGAGGGTTCGGCACTGAAGCTTTCTTT
TRBJ2-6 | NA | TRBV10-3 | many | CAISDPGVGTKANVLTF | TGTGCCATCAGTGATCCGGGCGTCGGAACTAAGGCCAACGTCCTGACTTTC
TRBJ2-3 | NA | TRBV6-2/TRBV6-3 | NA | CASAFYIATGRPDTQYF | TGTGCCAGTGCCTTCTATATTGCGACAGGGAGGCCAGATACGCAGTATTTT